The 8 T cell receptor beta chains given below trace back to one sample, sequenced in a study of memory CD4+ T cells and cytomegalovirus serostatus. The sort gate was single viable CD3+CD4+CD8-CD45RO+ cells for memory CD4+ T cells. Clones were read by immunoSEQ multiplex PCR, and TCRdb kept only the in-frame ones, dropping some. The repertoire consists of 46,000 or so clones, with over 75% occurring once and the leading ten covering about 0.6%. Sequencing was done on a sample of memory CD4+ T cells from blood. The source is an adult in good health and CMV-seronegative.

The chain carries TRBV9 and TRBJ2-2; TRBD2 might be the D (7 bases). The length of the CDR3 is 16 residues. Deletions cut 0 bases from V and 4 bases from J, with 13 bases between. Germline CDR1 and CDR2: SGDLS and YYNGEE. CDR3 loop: CASSVGAGTSTGELFF. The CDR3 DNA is TGTGCCAGCAGCGTAGGAGCGGGGACAAGCACCGGGGAGCTGTTTTTT. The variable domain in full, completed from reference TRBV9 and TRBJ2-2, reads DSGVTQTPKHLITATGQRVTLRCSPRSGDLSVYWYQQSLDQGLQFLIQYYNGEERAKGNILERFSAQQFPDLHSELNLSSLELGDSALYFCASSVGAGTSTGELFFGEGSRLTVL.

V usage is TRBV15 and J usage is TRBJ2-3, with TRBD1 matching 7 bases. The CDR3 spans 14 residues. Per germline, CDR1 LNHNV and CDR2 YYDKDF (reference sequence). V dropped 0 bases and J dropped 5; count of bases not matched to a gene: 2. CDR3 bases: TGTGCCACCAGCAGAGATCGGGACAGAGATACGCAGTATTTT. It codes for CATSRDRDRDTQYF.

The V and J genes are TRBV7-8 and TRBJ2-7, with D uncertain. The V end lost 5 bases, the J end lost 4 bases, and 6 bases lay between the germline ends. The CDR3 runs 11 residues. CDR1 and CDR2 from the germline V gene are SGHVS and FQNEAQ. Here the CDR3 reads CASSPLYEQYF. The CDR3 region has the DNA TGTGCCAGCAGCCCACTGTACGAGCAGTACTTC. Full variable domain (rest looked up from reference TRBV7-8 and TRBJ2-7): GAGVSQSPRYKVAKRGQDVALRCDPISGHVSLFWYQQALGQGPEFLTYFQNEAQLDKSGLPSDRFFAERPEGSVSTLKIQRTQQEDSAVYLCASSPLYEQYFGPGTRLTVT.

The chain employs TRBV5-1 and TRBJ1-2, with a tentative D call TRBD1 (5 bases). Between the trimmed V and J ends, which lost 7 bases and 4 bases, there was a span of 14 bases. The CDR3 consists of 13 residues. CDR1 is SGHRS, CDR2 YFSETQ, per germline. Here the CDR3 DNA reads TGCGCCAGCGAACCCGGTGGGACCTATGGCTACACCTTC. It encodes CASEPGGTYGYTF.

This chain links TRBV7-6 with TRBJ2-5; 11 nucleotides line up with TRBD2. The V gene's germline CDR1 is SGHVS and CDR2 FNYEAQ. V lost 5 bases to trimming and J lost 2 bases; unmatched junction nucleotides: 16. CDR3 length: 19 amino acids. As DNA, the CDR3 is TGTGCCAGCAGCCCCAGAATGGTTCTAGCGGGGGGTTTGCAAGAGACCCAGTACTTC. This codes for CASSPRMVLAGGLQETQYF.

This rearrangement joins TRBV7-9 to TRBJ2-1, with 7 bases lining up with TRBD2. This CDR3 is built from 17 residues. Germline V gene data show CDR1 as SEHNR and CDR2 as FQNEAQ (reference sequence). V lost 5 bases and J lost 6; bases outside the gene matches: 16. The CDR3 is CASSPLGGSSGLNEQFF. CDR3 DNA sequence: TGTGCCAGCAGCCCCCTCGGCGGGAGTAGCGGGCTCAATGAGCAGTTCTTC.

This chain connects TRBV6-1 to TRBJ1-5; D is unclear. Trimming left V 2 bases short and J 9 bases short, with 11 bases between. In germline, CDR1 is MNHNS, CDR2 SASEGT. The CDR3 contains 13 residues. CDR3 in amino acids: CASSESPNGPQHF. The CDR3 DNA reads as TGTGCCAGCAGTGAAAGTCCGAACGGGCCCCAGCATTTT.

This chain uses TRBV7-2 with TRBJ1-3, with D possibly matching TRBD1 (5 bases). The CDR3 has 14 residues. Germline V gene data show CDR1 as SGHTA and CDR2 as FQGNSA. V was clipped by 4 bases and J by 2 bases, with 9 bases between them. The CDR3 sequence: CASSWDFTGNTIYF. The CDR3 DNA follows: TGTGCCAGCAGCTGGGACTTTACTGGAAACACCATATATTTT.